This TCR beta chain was identified during a study of T cell responses to AZD1222 COVID-19 vaccine. Study-level points and caveats: White British people made up most donors, females outnumbered males, and clonal diversity was possibly underestimated.

Libraries were prepared by immunoSEQ multiplex PCR; TCRdb keeps only in-frame clonotypes and omits some of them. The data contain approximately 150,000 clones, around 90% of them singletons. Worth noting for this clone: The antigen is not known.

V gave up 3 bases and J gave up 6 bases, with 12 bases separating them. Germline V CDR1 and CDR2: MNHNS, SASEGT. The CDR3 covers 13 residues. The TCR was taken from an adult who received the AZD1222 COVID-19 vaccine. The sample was peripheral blood, taken 28 days after the second AZD1222 dose. V usage is TRBV6-1 and J usage is TRBJ2-7; D is perhaps TRBD1 or TRBD2 (5 bases each). The CDR3 nucleotides read TGTGCCAGCAGTGACAGGGTGGGGGTCGAGCAGTACTTC. Amino acids: CASSDRVGVEQYF.